This entry describes one T cell receptor (beta chain). The PCR contained 60 Vbeta and 13 Jbeta primers. Clones were read by immunoSEQ multiplex PCR, and TCRdb kept only the in-frame ones, dropping some. The sample's table shows around 210,000 clones. This entry belongs to a study of cytomegalovirus exposure and HLA in healthy donors. Trimming stripped 2 bases from V and 3 bases from J, with 14 bases between. Germline V gives CDR1 WNHNN, CDR2 SYGVQD (reference sequence). The CDR3 consists of 15 residues. The sequenced material came from PBMCs. The chain links TRBV10-1 to TRBJ2-7; possibly TRBD2 for D (5 bases). This receptor was taken from a woman in her twenties or thirties in good health and CMV-seropositive. CDR3 in amino acids: CASSEGGGPYYEQYF. CDR3 DNA: TGCGCCAGCAGTGAGGGCGGAGGCCCTTACTACGAGCAGTACTTC.